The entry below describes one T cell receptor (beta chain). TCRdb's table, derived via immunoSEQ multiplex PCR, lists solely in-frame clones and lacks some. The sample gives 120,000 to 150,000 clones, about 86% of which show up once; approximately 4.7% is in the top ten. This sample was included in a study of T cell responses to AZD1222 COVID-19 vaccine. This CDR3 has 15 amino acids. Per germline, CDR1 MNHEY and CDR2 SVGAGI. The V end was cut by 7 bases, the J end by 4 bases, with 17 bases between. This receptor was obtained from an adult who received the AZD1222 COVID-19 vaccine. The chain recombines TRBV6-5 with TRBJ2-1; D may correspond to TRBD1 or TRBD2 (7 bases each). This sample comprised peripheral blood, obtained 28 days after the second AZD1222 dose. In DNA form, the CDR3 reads TGTGCCAGCACTCCAGGGGGAGGGTTGTACAATGAGCAGTTCTTC. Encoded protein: CASTPGGGLYNEQFF.